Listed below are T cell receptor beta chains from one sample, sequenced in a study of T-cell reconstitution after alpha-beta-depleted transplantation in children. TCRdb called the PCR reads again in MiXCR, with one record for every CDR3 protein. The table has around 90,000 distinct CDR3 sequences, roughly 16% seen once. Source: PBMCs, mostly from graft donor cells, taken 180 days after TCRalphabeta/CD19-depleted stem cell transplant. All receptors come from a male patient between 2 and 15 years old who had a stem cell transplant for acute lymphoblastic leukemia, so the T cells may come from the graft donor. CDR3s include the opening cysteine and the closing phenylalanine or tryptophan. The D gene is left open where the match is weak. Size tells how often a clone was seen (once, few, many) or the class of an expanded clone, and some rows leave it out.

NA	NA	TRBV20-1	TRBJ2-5	CSAWRDRTETQYF	TGCAGTGCTTGGAGAGACAGGACGGAGACCCAGTACTTC
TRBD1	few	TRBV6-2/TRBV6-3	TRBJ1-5	CASSDIRDRGPLNQPQHF	TGTGCCAGCAGTGATATCCGGGACAGGGGGCCCCTAAATCAGCCCCAGCATTTT
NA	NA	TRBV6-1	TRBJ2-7	CASRSNGAPGSYEQYF	TGTGCCAGCAGAAGTAATGGGGCGCCGGGCTCCTACGAGCAGTACTTC
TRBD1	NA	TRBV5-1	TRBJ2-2	CASSSGTENTGELFF	TGCGCCAGCAGCAGTGGGACAGAGAACACCGGGGAGCTGTTTTTT
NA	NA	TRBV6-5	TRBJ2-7	CASSSFGSWSYEQYF	TGTGCCAGCAGTTCCTTCGGGTCATGGTCCTACGAGCAGTACTTC
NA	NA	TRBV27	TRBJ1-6	CASSSGPERNSPLHF	TGTGCCAGCAGTTCAGGCCCGGAAAGGAATTCACCCCTCCACTTT
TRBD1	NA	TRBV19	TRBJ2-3	CASSMIGQVLKDTQYF	TGTGCCAGTAGTATGATTGGACAGGTCTTGAAGGATACGCAGTATTTT
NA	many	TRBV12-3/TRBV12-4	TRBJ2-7	CASTRTAFSYEQYF	TGTGCCAGCACCCGGACAGCCTTCTCCTACGAGCAGTACTTC
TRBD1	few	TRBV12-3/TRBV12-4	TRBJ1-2	CASSRGQGYYGYTF	TGTGCCAGCAGTCGAGGACAGGGGTACTATGGCTACACCTTC
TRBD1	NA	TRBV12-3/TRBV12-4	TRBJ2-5	CASSIQGLIQETQYF	TGTGCCAGCAGTATACAGGGGCTGATACAAGAGACCCAGTACTTC
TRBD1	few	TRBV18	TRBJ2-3	CASSPPGQVTDTQYF	TGTGCCAGCTCACCACCGGGACAGGTCACAGATACGCAGTATTTT
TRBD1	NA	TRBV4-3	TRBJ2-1	CASSQEVTGTGDYNEQFF	TGCGCCAGCAGCCAAGAGGTTACCGGGACAGGGGACTACAATGAGCAGTTCTTC
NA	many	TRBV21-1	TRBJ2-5	CASSKEKRPEYF	TGTGCCAGCAGCAAAGAAAAGAGGCCGGAGTACTTC
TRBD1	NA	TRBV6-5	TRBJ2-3	CASSYSGQGGDTQYF	TGTGCCAGCAGTTACTCAGGACAGGGGGGAGATACGCAGTATTTT
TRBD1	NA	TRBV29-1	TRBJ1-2	CSVSGTAYGYTF	TGCAGCGTTTCCGGGACAGCCTATGGCTACACCTTC
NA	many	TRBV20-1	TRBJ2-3	CSASRGATVTDTQYF	TGCAGTGCTAGCAGGGGGGCCACCGTCACAGATACGCAGTATTTT
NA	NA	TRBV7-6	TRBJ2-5	CASSWSGEETQYF	TGTGCCAGCAGCTGGTCAGGGGAAGAGACCCAGTACTTC
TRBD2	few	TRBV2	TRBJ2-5	CASRERGVETQYF	TGTGCCAGCAGGGAGCGGGGGGTCGAGACCCAGTACTTC
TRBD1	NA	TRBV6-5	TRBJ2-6	CASSYGWGTDPSGANVLTF	TGTGCCAGCAGTTACGGTTGGGGGACAGATCCCTCTGGGGCCAACGTCCTGACTTTC
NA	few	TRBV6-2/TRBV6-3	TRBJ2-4	CASGYQDRGRRNIQYF	TGTGCCAGCGGCTATCAAGACCGGGGGCGGCGGAACATTCAGTACTTC
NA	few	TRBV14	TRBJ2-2	CASSQEIGELFF	TGTGCCAGCAGCCAAGAAATCGGGGAGCTGTTTTTT
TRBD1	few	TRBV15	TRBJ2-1	CATSRDRGTGPYNEQFF	TGTGCCACCAGCAGAGACCGGGGGACAGGGCCCTACAATGAGCAGTTCTTC
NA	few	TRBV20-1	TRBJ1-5	CSASGGVGQPQHF	TGCAGTGCTAGTGGGGGAGTTGGACAGCCCCAGCATTTT
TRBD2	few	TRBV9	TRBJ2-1	CASSVGSGGAYEQFF	TGTGCCAGCAGCGTAGGTAGCGGGGGGGCTTATGAGCAGTTCTTC
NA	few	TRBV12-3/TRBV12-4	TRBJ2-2	CASSLDRALHANTGELFF	TGTGCCAGCAGTTTAGACAGAGCCCTACACGCGAACACCGGGGAGCTGTTTTTT
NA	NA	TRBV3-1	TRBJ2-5	CASSHYSGPVETQYF	TGTGCCAGCAGCCACTATTCCGGGCCAGTGGAGACCCAGTACTTC
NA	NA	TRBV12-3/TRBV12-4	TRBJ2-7	CASSFLEGSLEQYF	TGTGCCAGCAGTTTCTTAGAGGGTAGTTTGGAGCAGTACTTC
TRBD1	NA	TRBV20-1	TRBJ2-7	CSAQGVGHYEQYF	TGCAGTGCCCAGGGGGTGGGTCACTACGAGCAGTACTTC
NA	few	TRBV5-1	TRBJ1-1	CASSMDRSNTEAFF	TGCGCCAGCAGCATGGACAGATCGAACACTGAAGCTTTCTTT
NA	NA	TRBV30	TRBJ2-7	CAWTNQYEQYF	TGTGCCTGGACGAACCAGTACGAGCAGTACTTC
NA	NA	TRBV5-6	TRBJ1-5	CASSSTQGESQPQHF	TGTGCCAGCAGCTCCACACAGGGTGAGAGTCAGCCCCAGCATTTT
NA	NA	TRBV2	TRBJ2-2	CASSATGGGELFF	TGTGCCAGCAGCGCGACAGGAGGCGGGGAGCTGTTTTTT
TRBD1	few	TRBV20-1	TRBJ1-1	CSAILRTGGTEAFF	TGCAGTGCTATTCTTAGGACAGGGGGCACTGAAGCTTTCTTT
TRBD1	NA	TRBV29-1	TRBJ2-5	CSGDRDQETQYF	TGCAGCGGTGACAGGGACCAAGAGACCCAGTACTTC
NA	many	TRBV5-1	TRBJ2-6	CASSLAEGSGANVLTF	TGCGCCAGCAGCTTGGCCGAGGGATCTGGGGCCAACGTCCTGACTTTC
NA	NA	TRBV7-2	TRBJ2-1	CASGPGLLVRPNHGQFF	TGTGCCAGCGGCCCCGGCCTACTAGTACGGCCGAACCATGGGCAGTTCTTC
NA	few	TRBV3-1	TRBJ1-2	CASSQLGASGHYTF	TGTGCCAGCAGCCAACTGGGGGCGTCCGGACACTACACCTTC
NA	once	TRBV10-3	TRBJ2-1	CAISSPGRPLNEQFF	TGTGCCATCAGTTCCCCGGGGCGCCCCCTCAATGAGCAGTTCTTC
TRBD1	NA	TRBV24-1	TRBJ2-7	CATRDRGQDEQYF	TGTGCCACCAGGGACAGGGGGCAGGACGAGCAGTACTTC
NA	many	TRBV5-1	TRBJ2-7	CASSTNGAPYEQYF	TGCGCCAGCAGCACGAACGGGGCTCCCTACGAGCAGTACTTC
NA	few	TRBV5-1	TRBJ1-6	CASSPRGSSYNSPLHF	TGCGCCAGCAGCCCCAGGGGTAGCTCCTATAATTCACCCCTCCACTTT
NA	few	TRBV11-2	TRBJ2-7	CASSLDTIYEQYF	TGTGCCAGCAGCTTGGACACCATCTACGAGCAGTACTTC
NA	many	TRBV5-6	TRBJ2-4	CASSLWALNRVGEKNIQYF	TGTGCCAGCAGCTTGTGGGCGTTAAACAGGGTTGGGGAAAAAAACATTCAGTACTTC
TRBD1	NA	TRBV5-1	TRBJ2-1	CASSLVTGHHNEQFF	TGCGCCAGCAGCTTGGTGACAGGGCACCACAATGAGCAGTTCTTC
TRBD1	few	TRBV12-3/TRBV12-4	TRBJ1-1	CASSYGAGGPEAFF	TGTGCCAGCAGTTATGGGGCAGGGGGGCCTGAAGCTTTCTTT
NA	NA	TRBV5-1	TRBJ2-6	CASSLAPQPGANVLTF	TGCGCCAGCAGCTTAGCCCCACAGCCCGGGGCCAACGTCCTGACTTTC
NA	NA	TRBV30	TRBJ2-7	CAWSVAWSRGIAYEQYF	TGTGCCTGGAGTGTAGCATGGTCAAGAGGAATTGCCTACGAGCAGTACTTC
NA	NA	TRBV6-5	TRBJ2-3	CASAHTGDRFTDTQYF	TGTGCCAGCGCTCATACCGGGGACCGCTTCACAGATACGCAGTATTTT